The clone carrying this T cell receptor (beta chain) was seen a handful of times. Its antigen is as yet unknown. This sample was included in a study of response to subunit inactivated influenza vaccine. Findings and caveats of the study: Every seasonal influenza vaccination brings in few new T cells, the authors suggested.

TCRdb itself ran the RT-PCR reads through MiXCR, one entry per CDR3 protein. The sample records roughly 760,000 distinct CDR3 sequences, 21% being singletons. Germline values: CDR1 LNHDA, CDR2 SQIVND (reference sequence). V dropped 3 bases and J dropped 2; count of bases not matched to a gene: 15. This CDR3 region has 19 residues. The chain has TRBV19 and TRBJ2-2; 7 bases are a match to TRBD1. This material consisted of PBMCs from blood, taken roughly 5 days after vaccination. The receptor's source is a man aged 50 or older who received an inactivated influenza vaccine. CDR3 sequence (DNA): TGTGCCAGTAGTATGAGTCAGAAAACAGGGGTCCCAAACACCGGGGAGCTGTTTTTT. Protein sequence: CASSMSQKTGVPNTGELFF.